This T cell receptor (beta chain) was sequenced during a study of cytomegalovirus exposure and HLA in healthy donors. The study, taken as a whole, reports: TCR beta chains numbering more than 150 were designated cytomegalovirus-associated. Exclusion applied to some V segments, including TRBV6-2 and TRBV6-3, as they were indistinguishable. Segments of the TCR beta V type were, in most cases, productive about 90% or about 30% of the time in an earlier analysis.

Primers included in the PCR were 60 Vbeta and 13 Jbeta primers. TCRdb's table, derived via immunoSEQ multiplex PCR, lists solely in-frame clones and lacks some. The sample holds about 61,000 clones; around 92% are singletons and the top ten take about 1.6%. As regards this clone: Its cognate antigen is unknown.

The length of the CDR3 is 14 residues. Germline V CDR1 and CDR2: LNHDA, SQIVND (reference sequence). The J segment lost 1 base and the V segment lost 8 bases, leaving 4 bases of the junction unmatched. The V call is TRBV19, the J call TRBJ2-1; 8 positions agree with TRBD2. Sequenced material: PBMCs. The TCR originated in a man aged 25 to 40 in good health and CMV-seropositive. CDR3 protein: CASRRGGSYNEQFF. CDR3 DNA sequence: TGTGCCAGTCGTCGGGGGGGGTCCTACAATGAGCAGTTCTTC.